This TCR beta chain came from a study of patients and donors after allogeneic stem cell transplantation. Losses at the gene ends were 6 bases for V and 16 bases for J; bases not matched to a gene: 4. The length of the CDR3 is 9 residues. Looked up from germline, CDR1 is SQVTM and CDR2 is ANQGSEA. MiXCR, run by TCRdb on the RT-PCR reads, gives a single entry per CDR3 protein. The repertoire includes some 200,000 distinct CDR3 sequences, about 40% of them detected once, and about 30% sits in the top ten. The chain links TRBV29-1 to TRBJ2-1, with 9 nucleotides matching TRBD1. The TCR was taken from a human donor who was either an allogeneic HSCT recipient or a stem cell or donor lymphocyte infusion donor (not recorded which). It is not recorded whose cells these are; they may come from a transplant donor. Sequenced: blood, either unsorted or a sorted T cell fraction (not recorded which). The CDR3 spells CSVDRGPFF. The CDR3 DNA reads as TGCAGCGTGGACAGGGGACCCTTCTTC.